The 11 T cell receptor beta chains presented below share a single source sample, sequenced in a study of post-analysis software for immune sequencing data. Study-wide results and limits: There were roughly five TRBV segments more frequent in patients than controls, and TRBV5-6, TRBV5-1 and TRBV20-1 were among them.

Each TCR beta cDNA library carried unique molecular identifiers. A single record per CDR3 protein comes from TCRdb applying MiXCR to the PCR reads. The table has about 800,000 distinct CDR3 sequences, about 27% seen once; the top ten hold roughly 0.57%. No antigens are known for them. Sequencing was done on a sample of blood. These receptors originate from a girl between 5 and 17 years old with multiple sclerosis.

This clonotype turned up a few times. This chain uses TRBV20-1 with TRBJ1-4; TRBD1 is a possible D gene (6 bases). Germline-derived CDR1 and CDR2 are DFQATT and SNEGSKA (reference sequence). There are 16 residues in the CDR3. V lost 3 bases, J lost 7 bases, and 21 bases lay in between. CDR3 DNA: TGCAGTGCTAGCAAGGTCCGAACCTTAGGGGGTGAAAAACTGTTTTTT. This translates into CSASKVRTLGGEKLFF.

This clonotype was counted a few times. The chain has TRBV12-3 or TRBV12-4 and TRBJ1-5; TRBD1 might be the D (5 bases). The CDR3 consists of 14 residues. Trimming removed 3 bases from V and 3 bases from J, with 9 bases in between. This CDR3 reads CASSFDRYNQPQHF. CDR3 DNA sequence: TGTGCCAGCAGTTTTGACAGATACAATCAGCCCCAGCATTTT.

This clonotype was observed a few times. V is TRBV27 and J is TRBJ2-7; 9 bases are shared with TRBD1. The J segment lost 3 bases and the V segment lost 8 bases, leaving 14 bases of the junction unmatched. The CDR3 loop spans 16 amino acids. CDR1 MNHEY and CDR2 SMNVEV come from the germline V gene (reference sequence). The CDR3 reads CASRPGWTGVLYEQYF. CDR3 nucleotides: TGTGCCAGCCGCCCTGGATGGACAGGGGTCCTCTACGAGCAGTACTTC.

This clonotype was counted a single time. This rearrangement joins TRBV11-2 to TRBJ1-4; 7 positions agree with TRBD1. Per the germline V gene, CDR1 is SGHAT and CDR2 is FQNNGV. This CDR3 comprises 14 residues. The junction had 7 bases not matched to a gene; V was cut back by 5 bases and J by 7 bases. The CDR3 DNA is TGTGCCAGCAGCAACCCCCGGGACAGTGAAAAACTGTTTTTT. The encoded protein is CASSNPRDSEKLFF.

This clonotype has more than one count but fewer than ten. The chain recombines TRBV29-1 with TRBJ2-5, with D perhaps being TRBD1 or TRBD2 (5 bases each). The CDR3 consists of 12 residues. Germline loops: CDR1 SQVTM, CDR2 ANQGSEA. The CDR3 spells CTFLGARETQYF. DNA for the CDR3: TGCACCTTCCTCGGGGCGCGGGAGACCCAGTACTTC.

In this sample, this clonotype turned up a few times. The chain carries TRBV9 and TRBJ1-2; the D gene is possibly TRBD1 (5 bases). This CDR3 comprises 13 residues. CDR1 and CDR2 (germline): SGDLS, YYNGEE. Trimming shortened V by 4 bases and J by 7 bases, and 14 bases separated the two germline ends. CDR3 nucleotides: TGTGCCAGCAGCCCCGGACAAGTTGGTGGCTACACCTTC. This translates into CASSPGQVGGYTF.

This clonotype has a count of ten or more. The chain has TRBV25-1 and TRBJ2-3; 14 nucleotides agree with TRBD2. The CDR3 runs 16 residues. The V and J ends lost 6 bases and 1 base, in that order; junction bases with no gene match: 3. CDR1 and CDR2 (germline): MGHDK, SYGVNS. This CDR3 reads CASSKGLAGGTDTQYF. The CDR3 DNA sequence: TGTGCCAGCAGCAAGGGACTAGCGGGAGGCACAGATACGCAGTATTTT.

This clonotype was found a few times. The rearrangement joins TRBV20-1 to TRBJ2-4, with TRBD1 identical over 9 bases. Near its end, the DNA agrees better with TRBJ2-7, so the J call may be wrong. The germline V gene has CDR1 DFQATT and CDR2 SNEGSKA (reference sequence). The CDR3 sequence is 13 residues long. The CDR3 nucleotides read TGCAGTGCTAGGAAGGGACAGGGCTACGAGCAGTACTTC. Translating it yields CSARKGQGYEQYF.

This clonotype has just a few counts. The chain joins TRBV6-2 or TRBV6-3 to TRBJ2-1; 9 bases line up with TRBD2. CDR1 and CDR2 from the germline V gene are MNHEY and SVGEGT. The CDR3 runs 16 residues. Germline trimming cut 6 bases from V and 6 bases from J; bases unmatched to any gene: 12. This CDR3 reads CASSPGPGLASNEQFF. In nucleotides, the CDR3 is TGTGCCAGCAGCCCCGGACCGGGACTAGCTTCCAATGAGCAGTTCTTC.

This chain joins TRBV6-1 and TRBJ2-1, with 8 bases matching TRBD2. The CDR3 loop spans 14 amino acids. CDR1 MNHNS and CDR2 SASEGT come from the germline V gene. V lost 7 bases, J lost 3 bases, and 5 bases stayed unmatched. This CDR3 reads CASKEGLDYNEQFF. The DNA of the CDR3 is TGTGCCAGCAAGGAGGGACTAGACTACAATGAGCAGTTCTTC.

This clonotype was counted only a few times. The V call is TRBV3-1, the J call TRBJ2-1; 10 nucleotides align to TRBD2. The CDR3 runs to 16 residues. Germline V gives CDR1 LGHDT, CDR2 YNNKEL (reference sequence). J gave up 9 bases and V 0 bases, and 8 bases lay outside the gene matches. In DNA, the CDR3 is TGTGCCAGCAGCCAAGATATCAGCGGGGGGGCCGGTGAGCAGTTCTTC. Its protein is CASSQDISGGAGEQFF.